Listed below are T cell receptor beta chains from one sample, sequenced in a study of blood T cell repertoires in COVID-19. TCRdb keeps only in-frame clones here, not all; method: immunoSEQ multiplex PCR. The repertoire holds 90,000 to 110,000 clones, with approximately 80% as singletons. Sequenced material: peripheral blood. All receptors derive from an older man with acute or convalescent COVID-19. Both conserved end residues are part of each CDR3. A D gene is named only where the DNA matches it firmly. Expanded clones get a size class; other rows say once, few or many, or leave the size out.

CDR3nt: TGTGCCAGCAGCGTTCAAGGGGCAGGCAACTACCAAGAGACCCAGTACTTC
CDR3aa: CASSVQGAGNYQETQYF
d_gene: NA
j_gene: TRBJ2-5
v_gene: TRBV9
abundance: NA

CDR3nt: TGTGCCAGCAGTTCGGGTGGATTACCTTCTGAAAAACTGTTTTTT
CDR3aa: CASSSGGLPSEKLFF
d_gene: NA
j_gene: TRBJ1-4
v_gene: TRBV28
abundance: NA

CDR3nt: TGCGCCACCGCCCTTATACAGGGTGACTATGGCTACACCTTC
CDR3aa: CATALIQGDYGYTF
d_gene: NA
j_gene: TRBJ1-2
v_gene: TRBV10-1
abundance: once

CDR3nt: TGTGCCAGCAGACAGGACAGGCCCCCTGGGGCCAACGTCCTGACTTTC
CDR3aa: CASRQDRPPGANVLTF
d_gene: TRBD1
j_gene: TRBJ2-6
v_gene: TRBV6-6
abundance: NA

CDR3nt: TGCGCCAGCAGCTTGGATTGGACTAGCGGGAGCGGGTTTCAGGAGCAGTTCTTC
CDR3aa: CASSLDWTSGSGFQEQFF
d_gene: TRBD2
j_gene: TRBJ2-1
v_gene: TRBV5-1
abundance: NA

CDR3nt: TGTGCCAGCAGTTTAAGGGGACAGGGCAATCAGCCCCAGCATTTT
CDR3aa: CASSLRGQGNQPQHF
d_gene: TRBD1
j_gene: TRBJ1-5
v_gene: TRBV27
abundance: NA

CDR3nt: TGTGCCAGCTCACCCGGGGGGAGCAATCAGCCCCAGCATTTT
CDR3aa: CASSPGGSNQPQHF
d_gene: NA
j_gene: TRBJ1-5
v_gene: TRBV18
abundance: once

CDR3nt: TGTGCCAGCAGCTTAGGGCTGGCCAGGGGACCCCAAGAGACCCAGTACTTC
CDR3aa: CASSLGLARGPQETQYF
d_gene: NA
j_gene: TRBJ2-5
v_gene: TRBV11-2
abundance: NA

CDR3nt: TGTGCCAGCAGTGCAGGGGGCGAGAGTTCACCCCTCCACTTT
CDR3aa: CASSAGGESSPLHF
d_gene: TRBD1
j_gene: TRBJ1-6
v_gene: TRBV6-4
abundance: NA

CDR3nt: TGTGCCAGCAGTGAAAGTGGAGGTACTGAAGCTTTCTTT
CDR3aa: CASSESGGTEAFF
d_gene: NA
j_gene: TRBJ1-1
v_gene: TRBV2
abundance: NA

CDR3nt: TGTGCCAGCAGTGTTACCCGGGACAGTAGAGGGGAGACCCAGTACTTC
CDR3aa: CASSVTRDSRGETQYF
d_gene: TRBD1
j_gene: TRBJ2-5
v_gene: TRBV28
abundance: NA

CDR3nt: TGTGCCAGCAGTTTTGGCGGGCCCAGCCGTCTTCTGTTTTTT
CDR3aa: CASSFGGPSRLLFF
d_gene: NA
j_gene: TRBJ1-4
v_gene: TRBV28
abundance: few

CDR3nt: TGTGCCTGGGAGTCAGGGCCCAGCTACGAGCAGTACTTC
CDR3aa: CAWESGPSYEQYF
d_gene: NA
j_gene: TRBJ2-7
v_gene: TRBV30
abundance: NA

CDR3nt: TGTGCCAGCTCACCAACGACACAGCGGGACACTGAAGCTTTCTTT
CDR3aa: CASSPTTQRDTEAFF
d_gene: NA
j_gene: TRBJ1-1
v_gene: TRBV18
abundance: NA

CDR3nt: TGTGCCAGCAACAGACAGGGTACTAATGAAAAACTGTTTTTT
CDR3aa: CASNRQGTNEKLFF
d_gene: TRBD1
j_gene: TRBJ1-4
v_gene: TRBV2
abundance: NA

CDR3nt: TGTGCCTGGAGTCTCGGGGGGCGCACCGGGGAGCTGTTTTTT
CDR3aa: CAWSLGGRTGELFF
d_gene: NA
j_gene: TRBJ2-2
v_gene: TRBV30
abundance: NA

CDR3nt: TGTGCCAGCATAAACAGGGAAAACACCGGGGAGCTGTTTTTT
CDR3aa: CASINRENTGELFF
d_gene: NA
j_gene: TRBJ2-2
v_gene: TRBV25-1
abundance: NA

CDR3nt: TGTGCCAGCAGCTTCACGATACGACTAGCGGCCAATGAGCAGTTCTTC
CDR3aa: CASSFTIRLAANEQFF
d_gene: TRBD2
j_gene: TRBJ2-1
v_gene: TRBV11-2
abundance: NA

CDR3nt: TGCGCCAGCAGCTTGGAAGTAACTAGCTACGAGCAGTACTTC
CDR3aa: CASSLEVTSYEQYF
d_gene: NA
j_gene: TRBJ2-7
v_gene: TRBV5-1
abundance: NA

CDR3nt: TGTGCCAGCAGTGCTGGCAGAGAGACCCAGTACTTC
CDR3aa: CASSAGRETQYF
d_gene: NA
j_gene: TRBJ2-5
v_gene: TRBV2
abundance: NA

CDR3nt: TGCGCCAGCAGCTTGGGGACAGGGGGTTACAATGAGCAGTTCTTC
CDR3aa: CASSLGTGGYNEQFF
d_gene: TRBD1
j_gene: TRBJ2-1
v_gene: TRBV5-1
abundance: few

CDR3nt: TGCGCCAGCAGCTGGCCGGGACAGGGGGCGTCTGGGGCCAACGTCCTGACTTTC
CDR3aa: CASSWPGQGASGANVLTF
d_gene: TRBD1
j_gene: TRBJ2-6
v_gene: TRBV5-1
abundance: NA

CDR3nt: TGTGCCAGCAGTGGTCCCGACAGGCCGGGTGGAAATCAGCCCCAGCATTTT
CDR3aa: CASSGPDRPGGNQPQHF
d_gene: NA
j_gene: TRBJ1-5
v_gene: TRBV6-1
abundance: NA

CDR3nt: TGTGCCTGGACCGGGGGGGGCGCGGATACGCAGTATTTT
CDR3aa: CAWTGGGADTQYF
d_gene: TRBD2
j_gene: TRBJ2-3
v_gene: TRBV30
abundance: NA

CDR3nt: TGTGCCAGCAGCCTCGGTGGGGGGGGCAGAACAGATACGCAGTATTTT
CDR3aa: CASSLGGGGRTDTQYF
d_gene: NA
j_gene: TRBJ2-3
v_gene: TRBV7-2
abundance: NA

CDR3nt: TGCGCCAGCAGCCACGCCAGAAACACCGGGGAGCTGTTTTTT
CDR3aa: CASSHARNTGELFF
d_gene: NA
j_gene: TRBJ2-2
v_gene: TRBV4-3
abundance: NA

CDR3nt: TGTGCCAGCAGTTTGGCATGGCGGGAGAGCTACGAGCAGTACTTC
CDR3aa: CASSLAWRESYEQYF
d_gene: TRBD2
j_gene: TRBJ2-7
v_gene: TRBV28
abundance: NA

CDR3nt: TGTGCCAGCAGCCGACAGGGGAAGGAACAGCCCCAGCATTTT
CDR3aa: CASSRQGKEQPQHF
d_gene: TRBD1
j_gene: TRBJ1-5
v_gene: TRBV6-6
abundance: NA

CDR3nt: TGTGCCAGCAGCCAACTTGAACCGGGTACCAGCAATCAGCCCCAGCATTTT
CDR3aa: CASSQLEPGTSNQPQHF
d_gene: NA
j_gene: TRBJ1-5
v_gene: TRBV14
abundance: NA

CDR3nt: TGTGCCAGTAGTCCCCGTGGACAGGCTGGAAACACCATATATTTT
CDR3aa: CASSPRGQAGNTIYF
d_gene: TRBD1
j_gene: TRBJ1-3
v_gene: TRBV19
abundance: NA

CDR3nt: TGTGCCAGCAGCGTAGATGACAGGGCCTCTGGGGCCAACGTCCTGACTTTC
CDR3aa: CASSVDDRASGANVLTF
d_gene: TRBD1
j_gene: TRBJ2-6
v_gene: TRBV9
abundance: NA

CDR3nt: TGTGCCAGCAGTTTAAAGGACAACTACGAGCAGTACTTC
CDR3aa: CASSLKDNYEQYF
d_gene: NA
j_gene: TRBJ2-7
v_gene: TRBV27
abundance: NA

CDR3nt: TGTGCCAGCTCACTAACAGATAGCAATCAGCCCCAGCATTTT
CDR3aa: CASSLTDSNQPQHF
d_gene: NA
j_gene: TRBJ1-5
v_gene: TRBV18
abundance: NA

CDR3nt: TGCGCCAGCAGCTTGTTGGGACAGGGGGTCGAGACCCAGTACTTC
CDR3aa: CASSLLGQGVETQYF
d_gene: TRBD1
j_gene: TRBJ2-5
v_gene: TRBV5-1
abundance: NA

CDR3nt: TGTGCCAGCAGTGACGACAGGGTAGGAGAAAAACTGTTTTTT
CDR3aa: CASSDDRVGEKLFF
d_gene: TRBD1
j_gene: TRBJ1-4
v_gene: TRBV2
abundance: NA

CDR3nt: TGTGCCAGCAGCGCGGACAGGGGGCGAGGCTACACCTTC
CDR3aa: CASSADRGRGYTF
d_gene: TRBD1
j_gene: TRBJ1-2
v_gene: TRBV5-4
abundance: NA

CDR3nt: TGTGCCAGCTCACCTCCCGTGGCGGGAGGTGAGACCCAGTACTTC
CDR3aa: CASSPPVAGGETQYF
d_gene: TRBD2
j_gene: TRBJ2-5
v_gene: TRBV18
abundance: NA

CDR3nt: TGCGCCAGCAACCCCTATCCCAACTATGGCTACACCTTC
CDR3aa: CASNPYPNYGYTF
d_gene: NA
j_gene: TRBJ1-2
v_gene: TRBV5-1
abundance: NA

CDR3nt: TGCAGTGCTAGTATGGCTAGCGGGAGAGGGGAGCAGTTCTTC
CDR3aa: CSASMASGRGEQFF
d_gene: TRBD2
j_gene: TRBJ2-1
v_gene: TRBV20-1
abundance: NA

CDR3nt: TGTGCCTGTATTAAACCGGGGAGGGTTTACGAGCAGTACTTC
CDR3aa: CACIKPGRVYEQYF
d_gene: TRBD2
j_gene: TRBJ2-7
v_gene: TRBV30
abundance: few

CDR3nt: TGTGCCAGCAGTGTACAGGGTCCCGGGGAGCTGTTTTTT
CDR3aa: CASSVQGPGELFF
d_gene: NA
j_gene: TRBJ2-2
v_gene: TRBV2
abundance: NA

CDR3nt: TGTGCCTGCCACACAGAGGGCACCGGGGAGCTGTTTTTT
CDR3aa: CACHTEGTGELFF
d_gene: NA
j_gene: TRBJ2-2
v_gene: TRBV30
abundance: NA

CDR3nt: TGTGCCAGCAGTGTTTACACCGGGACAGGGGACACTGAAGCTTTCTTT
CDR3aa: CASSVYTGTGDTEAFF
d_gene: TRBD1
j_gene: TRBJ1-1
v_gene: TRBV25-1
abundance: once

CDR3nt: TGTGCCAGCAGCGTCCAAGCTGGAGATACGCAGTATTTT
CDR3aa: CASSVQAGDTQYF
d_gene: NA
j_gene: TRBJ2-3
v_gene: TRBV9
abundance: once

CDR3nt: TGCGCCAGCAGCCAAGAGGCCACTAGAGCAGATACGCAGTATTTT
CDR3aa: CASSQEATRADTQYF
d_gene: NA
j_gene: TRBJ2-3
v_gene: TRBV4-3
abundance: NA

CDR3nt: TGTGCCAGCAGTACCTCGCGGGAAAAACTGTTTTTT
CDR3aa: CASSTSREKLFF
d_gene: NA
j_gene: TRBJ1-4
v_gene: TRBV6-5
abundance: few

CDR3nt: TGCGCCAGCAGCTTGGGGACAGAAGGCAATGAGCAGTTCTTC
CDR3aa: CASSLGTEGNEQFF
d_gene: NA
j_gene: TRBJ2-1
v_gene: TRBV5-1
abundance: NA

CDR3nt: TGTGCCAGCAGCCATTATCGGGAGGGCCAAGAGACCCAGTACTTC
CDR3aa: CASSHYREGQETQYF
d_gene: TRBD2
j_gene: TRBJ2-5
v_gene: TRBV5-4
abundance: NA

CDR3nt: TGTGCCAGTAGTATGGGACAGACTTCCTATGGCTACACCTTC
CDR3aa: CASSMGQTSYGYTF
d_gene: TRBD1
j_gene: TRBJ1-2
v_gene: TRBV19
abundance: NA

CDR3nt: TGCGCCAGCAGGCCTCTAGCGGGAGGCCTCTCCTACAATGAGCAGTTCTTC
CDR3aa: CASRPLAGGLSYNEQFF
d_gene: TRBD2
j_gene: TRBJ2-1
v_gene: TRBV5-1
abundance: NA

CDR3nt: TGTGCCAGCAGTAGACAGTCTTACAATGAGCAGTTCTTC
CDR3aa: CASSRQSYNEQFF
d_gene: NA
j_gene: TRBJ2-1
v_gene: TRBV27
abundance: NA

CDR3nt: TGTGCCAGCAGCCTAGGGACAGGGAATCAGCCCCAGCATTTT
CDR3aa: CASSLGTGNQPQHF
d_gene: TRBD1
j_gene: TRBJ1-5
v_gene: TRBV3-1/TRBV3-2
abundance: few

CDR3nt: TGTGCCAGCAGTTGGAACAGGGGTGATAATTCACCCCTCCACTTT
CDR3aa: CASSWNRGDNSPLHF
d_gene: TRBD1
j_gene: TRBJ1-6
v_gene: TRBV6-5
abundance: NA

CDR3nt: TGTGCCACCAGCCGGACTAGCGGGAAAGTCGGCGGGGAGCTGTTTTTT
CDR3aa: CATSRTSGKVGGELFF
d_gene: TRBD2
j_gene: TRBJ2-2
v_gene: TRBV15
abundance: few

CDR3nt: TGCGCCAGCAGCCAAGATCAGCGGGGACAGCCCCAGCATTTT
CDR3aa: CASSQDQRGQPQHF
d_gene: NA
j_gene: TRBJ1-5
v_gene: TRBV4-1
abundance: once